A single sample is the source of the 23 T cell receptor beta chains below, sequenced in a study of blood T cell repertoires in COVID-19. The repertoire was sequenced with immunoSEQ multiplex PCR; TCRdb's copy has only in-frame clones and lacks some. Here the sample spans roughly 60,000 clones, 75% to 85% being singletons. Sequencing was carried out using peripheral blood. These receptors were taken from a human donor in a cohort sampled during active COVID-19.

This chain's CDR3 is CAWSVIRYEQYF. The CDR3 DNA follows: TGTGCCTGGAGTGTAATCCGCTACGAGCAGTACTTC. This sequence joins TRBV30 and TRBJ2-7, with D unresolved. CDR1 and CDR2 (germline): GTSNPN, SVGIG (reference sequence). The CDR3 length is 12 residues. Trimming cost V 0 bases and J 3 bases, with 6 bases left between them.

V gene TRBV28 combines with J gene TRBJ2-7; D is unresolved. V shed 7 bases and J shed 3 bases, with 4 bases lying between them. The CDR3 is 10 amino acids. Germline CDR1 is MDHEN and CDR2 is SYDVKM. CDR3: CASTFYEQYF. CDR3 DNA sequence: TGTGCCAGCACCTTCTACGAGCAGTACTTC.

V usage is TRBV28 and J usage is TRBJ2-2; 10 positions match TRBD1. The CDR3 consists of 13 residues. Germline lookup yields CDR1 MDHEN and CDR2 SYDVKM. J was trimmed by 6 bases and V by 6 bases; bases with no gene match: 1. The CDR3 spells CASRGQGPGELFF. The CDR3 DNA is TGTGCCAGCAGGGGACAGGGGCCCGGGGAGCTGTTTTTT.

This clone was seen a few times. J is TRBJ2-7 and V is TRBV27; D not certain. V lost 6 bases and J lost 4, with 16 bases in between. Germline CDR1 is MNHEY and CDR2 is SMNVEV (reference sequence). This CDR3 is 14 amino acids long. CDR3 bases: TGTGCCAGCAGCCCCGACCCGAGCGTATACGAGCAGTACTTC. This translates into CASSPDPSVYEQYF.

In its sample, this clone was seen once. The chain links TRBV4-2 to TRBJ2-2, with 12 bases matching TRBD2. Trimming cost V 1 base and J 6 bases; bases outside gene matches: 0. The CDR3 is made up of 15 amino acids. Germline values: CDR1 LGHNA, CDR2 YNFKEQ. CDR3 sequence (DNA): TGTGCCAGCAGCCAAGCTAGCGGGGGGGCCGGGGAGCTGTTTTTT. It specifies CASSQASGGAGELFF.

This sequence joins TRBV5-1 and TRBJ2-7; D is possibly TRBD1 (6 bases). Per the germline V gene, CDR1 is SGHRS and CDR2 is YFSETQ. The CDR3 has 12 amino acids. The germline V and J ends were trimmed by 4 bases and 3 bases, with 8 bases remaining between them. The CDR3 here is CASSRGNYEQYF. The DNA for the CDR3 is TGCGCCAGCAGCAGGGGGAACTACGAGCAGTACTTC.

This clone was observed at least ten times. The chain employs TRBV4-1 and TRBJ2-3; TRBD2 agrees at 7 bases. The CDR3 runs 16 residues. Germline CDR1 is MGHRA and CDR2 is YSYEKL. The ends lost 3 bases at V and 2 bases at J; junction bases unmatched: 8. The CDR3 DNA sequence: TGCGCCAGCAGCCACCCCAGCGGGATTCCCACAGATACGCAGTATTTT. Translating gives CASSHPSGIPTDTQYF.

The chain employs TRBV9 and TRBJ1-5, with 8 bases fitting TRBD1. Germline lookup yields CDR1 SGDLS and CDR2 YYNGEE. J lost 3 bases, V lost 3 bases, and 5 bases had no gene match. The CDR3 has 15 residues. The CDR3 loop is CASSERDRPNQPQHF. Written as DNA, the CDR3 is TGTGCCAGCAGCGAAAGGGACAGGCCCAATCAGCCCCAGCATTTT. Looking up the rest from reference TRBV9 and TRBJ1-5 gives the full variable domain: DSGVTQTPKHLITATGQRVTLRCSPRSGDLSVYWYQQSLDQGLQFLIQYYNGEERAKGNILERFSAQQFPDLHSELNLSSLELGDSALYFCASSERDRPNQPQHFGDGTRLSIL.

The V and J genes are TRBV5-5 and TRBJ1-5; unclear D gene. Germline values: CDR1 SGHKS, CDR2 YYEKEE (reference sequence). This CDR3 has 16 amino acids. V was cut by 1 base and J by 0 bases, with 11 bases left in between. CDR3 in DNA: TGTGCCAGCAGCTTGAGGGCAGACTATAGCAATCAGCCCCAGCATTTT. It encodes CASSLRADYSNQPQHF.

This clone appeared a single time. The chain recombines TRBV5-1 with TRBJ2-1, with 9 bases fitting TRBD2. V shed 4 bases and J 4 bases; nucleotides not matched to a gene: 3. Germline lookup yields CDR1 SGHRS and CDR2 YFSETQ. There are 14 residues in the CDR3. This CDR3 reads CASSPSGVYNEQFF. The CDR3 region has the DNA TGCGCCAGCAGCCCTAGCGGGGTATACAATGAGCAGTTCTTC. Looking up the rest from reference TRBV5-1 and TRBJ2-1 gives the full variable domain: KAGVTQTPRYLIKTRGQQVTLSCSPISGHRSVSWYQQTPGQGLQFLFEYFSETQRNKGNFPGRFSGRQFSNSRSEMNVSTLELGDSALYLCASSPSGVYNEQFFGPGTRLTVL.

This clone was counted only a few times. The chain has TRBV7-9 and TRBJ1-1, with D hard to call. The V and J ends lost 5 bases and 4 bases respectively, with 11 bases between them. Germline V gives CDR1 SEHNR, CDR2 FQNEAQ (reference sequence). CDR3 length equals 13 residues. CDR3: CASSHDSPTEAFF. In nucleotides, the CDR3 is TGTGCCAGCAGCCATGACTCACCCACTGAAGCTTTCTTT.

The chain uses TRBV19 and TRBJ1-3; D not resolved. Deletions cut 2 bases from V and 0 bases from J, with 8 bases between. The V gene's germline CDR1 is LNHDA and CDR2 SQIVND (reference sequence). The CDR3 length is 15 residues. CDR3 residues: CASSILRRSGNTIYF. The CDR3 DNA sequence: TGTGCCAGTAGTATATTGCGGCGCTCTGGAAACACCATATATTTT. Full variable domain (remainder filled in from reference TRBV19 and TRBJ1-3): DGGITQSPKYLFRKEGQNVTLSCEQNLNHDAMYWYRQDPGQGLRLIYYSQIVNDFQKGDIAEGYSVSREKKESFPLTVTSAQKNPTAFYLCASSILRRSGNTIYFGEGSWLTVV.

This sequence joins TRBV28 and TRBJ1-1; D unresolved. Looked up from germline, CDR1 is MDHEN and CDR2 is SYDVKM. The CDR3 is made up of 12 amino acids. Trimming shortened V by 6 bases and J by 7 bases, and 12 bases separated the two germline ends. CDR3 nucleotides: TGTGCCAGCAGCCGTTGGCGAGGTGAAGCTTTCTTT. It encodes CASSRWRGEAFF.

The rearrangement joins TRBV11-2 to TRBJ1-1; D is ambiguous. Trimming cost V 5 bases and J 6 bases, with 19 bases left between them. This CDR3 has 15 amino acids. Germline CDR1 SGHAT, CDR2 FQNNGV. CDR3 DNA: TGTGCCAGCAGCCCTCGGGTCCACGGAGACTCTGAAGCTTTCTTT. This sequence encodes CASSPRVHGDSEAFF.

This clone has a handful of counts. The rearrangement links TRBV28 to TRBJ2-5; unclear D gene. The length of the CDR3 is 13 residues. V shed 7 bases and J shed 2 bases, with 11 bases lying between them. CDR1 and CDR2 from the germline V gene are MDHEN and SYDVKM. CDR3 amino acids: CASKRHLQETQYF. The DNA for the CDR3 is TGTGCCAGCAAGAGACACCTACAAGAGACCCAGTACTTC.

CDR3 in DNA: TGTGCCTGGAGTGAGGACTTCTCCTACGAGCAGTACTTC. This codes for CAWSEDFSYEQYF. The chain employs TRBV30 and TRBJ2-7; perhaps TRBD2 as D (5 bases). Looked up from germline, CDR1 is GTSNPN and CDR2 is SVGIG (reference sequence). Trimming shortened V by 1 base and J by 0 bases, and 7 bases separated the two germline ends. The CDR3 sequence is 13 residues long.

The chain recombines TRBV5-1 with TRBJ2-6; tentative D call: TRBD2 (6 bases). The CDR3 is made up of 16 amino acids. Germline assignment: CDR1 SGHRS and CDR2 YFSETQ. The V and J ends lost 5 bases and 2 bases respectively, with 14 bases between them. The CDR3 DNA reads as TGCGCCAGCAGGGGGGGTCCCCTACCTGGGGCCAACGTCCTGACTTTC. This codes for CASRGGPLPGANVLTF.

The gene calls are TRBV5-1 and TRBJ1-3; possible D gene TRBD1, 6 bases. Trimming shortened V by 2 bases and J by 4 bases, and 13 bases separated the two germline ends. Per the germline V gene, CDR1 is SGHRS and CDR2 is YFSETQ. There are 15 residues in the CDR3. CDR3 protein: CASSLNGQPGNTIYF. CDR3 in DNA: TGCGCCAGCAGCTTAAATGGACAGCCCGGAAACACCATATATTTT.

A note on this clone: The sample has other DNA sequences that encode this CDR3 too. The genes are TRBV6-4 and TRBJ2-1; tentatively, D is TRBD2 (6 bases). The length of the CDR3 is 15 residues. The V and J ends lost 0 bases and 0 bases respectively, with 6 bases between them. Per germline, CDR1 MRHNA and CDR2 SNTAGT. CDR3 nucleotides: TGTGCCAGCAGTGACTCTAGCGGCTCCTACAATGAGCAGTTCTTC. It yields the protein CASSDSSGSYNEQFF.

The chain links TRBV6-6 to TRBJ1-6, with 11 positions matching TRBD1. This CDR3 is 14 amino acids long. Germline CDR1 MNHNY, CDR2 SVGAGI (reference sequence). Trimming removed 6 bases from V and 9 bases from J; junction bases left unmatched: 4. CDR3 loop: CASSKGQGGSPLHF. The DNA of the CDR3 is TGTGCCAGCAGCAAGGGACAGGGGGGTTCACCCCTCCACTTT.

This rearrangement joins TRBV12-3 or TRBV12-4 to TRBJ2-4; possible D gene TRBD1, 6 bases. CDR3 size: 13 residues. V was pared by 5 bases and J by 8 bases, with 13 bases between. The CDR3 sequence is CASSPQGLDIQYF. The CDR3 DNA follows: TGTGCCAGCAGTCCCCAGGGGTTGGACATTCAGTACTTC.

This sequence joins TRBV5-5 and TRBJ2-3; 8 bases agree with TRBD1. Germline-derived CDR1 and CDR2 are SGHKS and YYEKEE (reference sequence). V lost 2 bases to trimming and J lost 5 bases; unmatched junction nucleotides: 10. The CDR3 consists of 16 residues. CDR3 residues: CASSFLGRGQGDTQYF. The CDR3 coding sequence is TGTGCCAGCAGCTTTCTTGGCAGGGGGCAAGGAGATACGCAGTATTTT.

The V call is TRBV28, the J call TRBJ1-2; D uncertain. Germline CDR1 and CDR2: MDHEN and SYDVKM. The CDR3 has 12 residues. Trimming took 7 bases from V and 4 from J, leaving 10 bases between them. The CDR3 loop reads CASKRDTYGYTF. In DNA form, the CDR3 reads TGTGCCAGCAAAAGAGACACCTATGGCTACACCTTC.